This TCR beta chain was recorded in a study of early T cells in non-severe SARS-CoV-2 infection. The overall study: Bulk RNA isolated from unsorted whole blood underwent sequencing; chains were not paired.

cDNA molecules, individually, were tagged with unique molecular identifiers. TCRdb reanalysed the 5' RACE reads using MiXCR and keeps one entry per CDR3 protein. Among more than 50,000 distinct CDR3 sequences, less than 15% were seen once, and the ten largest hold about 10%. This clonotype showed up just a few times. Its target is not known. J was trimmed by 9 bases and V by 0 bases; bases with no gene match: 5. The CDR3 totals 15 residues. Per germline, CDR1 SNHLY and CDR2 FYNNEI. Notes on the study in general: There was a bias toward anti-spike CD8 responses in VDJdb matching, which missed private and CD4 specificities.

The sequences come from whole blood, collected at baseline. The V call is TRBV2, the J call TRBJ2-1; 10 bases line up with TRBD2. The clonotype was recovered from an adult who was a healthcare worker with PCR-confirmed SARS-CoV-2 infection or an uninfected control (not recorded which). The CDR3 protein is CASSEALAGRGEQFF. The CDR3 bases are TGTGCCAGCAGTGAAGCACTAGCGGGGAGGGGTGAGCAGTTCTTC.